Listed here are 21 T cell receptor beta chains from one sample, sequenced in a study of cytomegalovirus exposure and HLA in healthy donors. The PCR was carried out with 60 Vbeta primers and 13 Jbeta primers. Clones were sequenced by immunoSEQ multiplex PCR, and TCRdb holds only the in-frame ones, with some missing. The sample carries roughly 73,000 clones, 84% recorded once. The sample consisted of PBMCs. These TCRs come from a woman between 45 and 65 years old in good health and CMV-seronegative.

The chain has TRBV4-2 and TRBJ2-1, with 10 bases that match TRBD2. Germline V lookup: CDR1 LGHNA, CDR2 YNFKEQ. Trimming took 0 bases from V and 5 from J; bases not matched to a gene: 4. This CDR3 region has 16 residues. CDR3 sequence: CASSQEPGLAHNEQFF. The CDR3 nucleotides are TGTGCCAGCAGCCAAGAACCGGGACTAGCGCACAATGAGCAGTTCTTC.

The rearrangement uses TRBV7-9 and TRBJ2-6; weak D call: TRBD1 (6 bases). The CDR3 covers 16 residues. V dropped 5 bases and J dropped 8 bases, with 19 bases sitting between them. Germline loops: CDR1 SEHNR, CDR2 FQNEAQ (reference sequence). CDR3 coding DNA: TGTGCCAGCAGCCTCTCAGGGGCCAGCCGGCCCAACGTCCTGACTTTC. It encodes CASSLSGASRPNVLTF.

The chain recombines TRBV9 with TRBJ2-3; 11 bases agree with TRBD2. The CDR3 has 17 amino acids. Per germline, CDR1 SGDLS and CDR2 YYNGEE. J was trimmed by 3 bases and V by 0 bases; bases with no gene match: 6. CDR3 nucleotide sequence: TGTGCCAGCAGCGTAGATGTTAGCGGGGGGGGTACAGATACGCAGTATTTT. Encoded protein: CASSVDVSGGGTDTQYF.

V is TRBV6-1 and J is TRBJ2-1; 8 bases align to TRBD2. The CDR3 totals 15 residues. Germline CDR1 reads MNHNS; CDR2 reads SASEGT. The junction had 2 bases not matched to a gene; V was cut back by 4 bases and J by 0 bases. The CDR3 nucleotides read TGTGCCAGCAGTGTAGCGGGGAGCTCCTACAATGAGCAGTTCTTC. Translated: CASSVAGSSYNEQFF.

For this clone: Other DNA sequences within the sample encode an identical CDR3. The chain joins TRBV7-3 to TRBJ1-2; 9 nucleotides match TRBD1. This CDR3 is built from 13 residues. CDR1 and CDR2 (germline): SGHTA, FQGTGA. Trimming at V came to 5 bases and at J to 6 bases, leaving 4 bases not matched to a gene. The CDR3 DNA reads TGTGCCAGCAGCCCGGGGACAGGGAATGGCTACACCTTC. Its protein is CASSPGTGNGYTF. The complete variable domain, with remaining parts taken from reference TRBV7-3 and TRBJ1-2, reads GAGVSQTPSNKVTEKGKYVELRCDPISGHTALYWYRQSLGQGPEFLIYFQGTGAADDSGLPNDRFFAVRPEGSVSTLKIQRTERGDSAVYLCASSPGTGNGYTFGSGTRLTVV.

This rearrangement joins TRBV6-5 to TRBJ2-5; the D gene is possibly TRBD2 (7 bases). Trimming removed 1 base from V and 3 bases from J, with 15 bases in between. Germline CDR1 and CDR2: MNHEY and SVGAGI. This CDR3 is 16 amino acids long. This CDR3 is CASSYLSAGAKETQYF. In nucleotides, the CDR3 is TGTGCCAGCAGTTACTTATCGGCGGGGGCCAAAGAGACCCAGTACTTC.

The rearrangement links TRBV27 to TRBJ1-3; TRBD1 agrees at 7 bases. The V segment lost 5 bases and the J segment 4 bases; nucleotides outside the gene matches: 8. Germline assignment: CDR1 MNHEY and CDR2 SMNVEV (reference sequence). The CDR3 consists of 15 residues. The CDR3 is CASSLTGVSGNTIYF. The CDR3 DNA reads TGTGCCAGCAGTCTTACAGGGGTGAGCGGAAACACCATATATTTT.

The V call is TRBV11-2, the J call TRBJ2-3; 9 bases are shared with TRBD2. With V trimmed by 9 bases and J by 4 bases, 11 bases remained unmatched. Germline-derived CDR1 and CDR2 are SGHAT and FQNNGV. This CDR3 is 15 amino acids long. CDR3 nucleotide sequence: TGTGCCAGTAGGCGGCGGGGGGGCTCCTCAGATACGCAGTATTTT. This translates into CASRRRGGSSDTQYF.

The V gene is TRBV5-1, the J gene TRBJ2-5; 11 positions match TRBD2. The V segment lost 4 bases and the J segment 5 bases; nucleotides outside the gene matches: 10. The germline V gene encodes CDR1 SGHRS and CDR2 YFSETQ. CDR3 size: 16 residues. This chain's CDR3 is CASSRTSGGSGETQYF. The DNA of the CDR3 is TGCGCCAGCAGCCGAACTAGCGGGGGATCGGGGGAGACCCAGTACTTC.

The CDR3 DNA reads as TGTGCCAGCAGCCTCCCTTTGGCGGAACTTCGGAATGAGCAGTTCTTC. This encodes CASSLPLAELRNEQFF. The chain links TRBV11-1 to TRBJ2-1; no reliable D call. V lost 5 bases, J lost 7 bases, and 21 bases lay in between. Per germline, CDR1 SGHAT and CDR2 FQDESV (reference sequence). The CDR3 has 16 amino acids.

V and J are TRBV7-2 and TRBJ1-5; the D gene is possibly TRBD1 (5 bases). CDR3 length equals 17 residues. The germline V gene has CDR1 SGHTA and CDR2 FQGNSA. V was shortened by 0 bases and J by 4 bases, with 16 bases between the two germline ends. CDR3: CASSLAPGQGPNQPQHF. As DNA, the CDR3 is TGTGCCAGCAGCTTAGCTCCTGGGCAGGGCCCTAATCAGCCCCAGCATTTT.

The CDR3 region has the DNA TGTGCCAGCTCACCGGGACTAGCGCGGGAGGTAGATACGCAGTATTTT. This translates into CASSPGLAREVDTQYF. V usage is TRBV18 and J usage is TRBJ2-3; TRBD2 matches at 10 bases. The V gene's germline CDR1 is KGHSH and CDR2 LQKENI. The CDR3 contains 16 residues. The trim removed 3 bases at V and 5 bases at J, leaving 8 bases unmatched.

The CDR3: CSVELGTATYEQYF. The DNA for the CDR3 is TGCAGCGTTGAATTAGGGACAGCGACCTACGAGCAGTACTTC. The chain employs TRBV29-1 and TRBJ2-7, with 7 bases aligning to TRBD1. This CDR3 contains 14 residues. Trimming cost V 2 bases and J 2 bases; bases outside gene matches: 6. The germline V gene encodes CDR1 SQVTM and CDR2 ANQGSEA.

The J gene is TRBJ1-5, the V gene TRBV28, with 9 bases aligning to TRBD1. Trimming at V came to 7 bases and at J to 2 bases, leaving 18 bases not matched to a gene. The CDR3 totals 19 residues. In germline, CDR1 is MDHEN, CDR2 SYDVKM. DNA for the CDR3: TGTGCCAGCACCCTGGGGGGACAGGGTTCGCGAATTGGCAATCAGCCCCAGCATTTT. Translating gives CASTLGGQGSRIGNQPQHF.

This clone was seen just once. The chain combines TRBV28 with TRBJ2-7; D is ambiguous. The CDR3 runs to 14 residues. Germline values: CDR1 MDHEN, CDR2 SYDVKM. The ends were cut back, 3 bases at V and 3 bases at J, with 12 bases in the middle. CDR3 sequence: CASSFVSRGYEQYF. The CDR3 DNA sequence: TGTGCCAGCAGTTTCGTCTCGCGAGGCTACGAGCAGTACTTC.

The chain combines TRBV4-3 with TRBJ1-2; D not resolved. CDR1 is LGHNA, CDR2 YSLEER, per germline. V lost 0 bases to trimming and J lost 2 bases, with 10 bases between them. The CDR3 is made up of 15 amino acids. DNA for the CDR3: TGCGCCAGCAGCCAAGAAGTCGACAAAAACTATGGCTACACCTTC. This encodes CASSQEVDKNYGYTF.

This chain links TRBV5-5 with TRBJ2-6; the D gene is possibly TRBD2 (5 bases). Germline loops: CDR1 SGHKS, CDR2 YYEKEE (reference sequence). V was clipped by 9 bases and J by 0 bases, with 10 bases between them. The CDR3 length is 14 residues. The CDR3 loop is CATKAGSGANVLTF. CDR3 in DNA: TGTGCCACCAAGGCGGGCTCTGGGGCCAACGTCCTGACTTTC. The full variable domain, in which reference TRBV5-5 and TRBJ2-6 provide the parts outside the CDR3, is DAGVTQSPTHLIKTRGQQVTLRCSPISGHKSVSWYQQVLGQGPQFIFQYYEKEERGRGNFPDRFSARQFPNYSSELNVNALLLGDSALYLCATKAGSGANVLTFGAGSRLTVL.

V and J are TRBV11-2 and TRBJ1-1; D unclear. V dropped 2 bases and J dropped 5 bases, with 15 bases sitting between them. Germline-derived CDR1 and CDR2 are SGHAT and FQNNGV. This CDR3 is built from 15 residues. In nucleotides, the CDR3 is TGTGCCAGCAGCTTAAACTTGCTTGGAGGGACTGAAGCTTTCTTT. Protein sequence: CASSLNLLGGTEAFF.

This clone was seen a few times. CDR3 residues: CATSREAGESYEQYF. In DNA, the CDR3 is TGTGCCACCAGCAGAGAAGCGGGAGAAAGCTACGAGCAGTACTTC. The chain carries TRBV15 and TRBJ2-7; 8 bases map to TRBD2. Germline lookup yields CDR1 LNHNV and CDR2 YYDKDF (reference sequence). The CDR3 runs to 15 residues. Unmatched junction bases numbered 4, after V lost 0 bases and J lost 3 bases.

The chain recombines TRBV27 with TRBJ2-2; 11 bases are a match to TRBD1. Germline V gene data show CDR1 as MNHEY and CDR2 as SMNVEV (reference sequence). Trimming removed 6 bases from V and 6 bases from J; junction bases left unmatched: 3. The CDR3 spans 14 residues. The CDR3 sequence is CASRPGQGAGELFF. The CDR3 coding sequence is TGTGCCAGCAGGCCGGGACAGGGGGCCGGGGAGCTGTTTTTT.

V usage is TRBV6-1 and J usage is TRBJ2-1; 13 positions match TRBD2. CDR3 length equals 15 residues. Germline-derived CDR1 and CDR2 are MNHNS and SASEGT. Trimming removed 3 bases from V and 14 bases from J; junction bases left unmatched: 10. CDR3 in DNA: TGTGCCAGCAGTGAGGGACTAGCGGGACCCATACCGGAGTTCTTC. Translation: CASSEGLAGPIPEFF.